These 26 T cell receptor beta chains were sequenced from one sample in a study of T cell responses to AZD1222 COVID-19 vaccine. Repertoires were generated with immunoSEQ multiplex PCR, while TCRdb's copy carries only in-frame clones and drops some. The sample carries some 140,000 clones, roughly nine tenths recorded once. Sample: peripheral blood, taken 28 days after the second AZD1222 dose. These receptors were taken from an adult who received the AZD1222 COVID-19 vaccine.

J is TRBJ1-1 and V is TRBV6-2 or TRBV6-3, with a possible D match to TRBD1 (6 bases). V was cut by 2 bases and J by 4 bases, with 8 bases left in between. Germline lookup yields CDR1 MNHEY and CDR2 SVGEGT. This CDR3 has 13 amino acids. The CDR3 protein is CASSYGGLTEAFF. CDR3 bases: TGTGCCAGCAGTTACGGGGGGCTCACTGAAGCTTTCTTT.

This clone was counted only a few times. The rearrangement uses TRBV27 and TRBJ1-6, with 10 positions matching TRBD1. Germline CDR1 MNHEY, CDR2 SMNVEV (reference sequence). The CDR3 length is 14 residues. V was clipped by 5 bases and J by 8 bases; unmatched bases: 3. The chain's CDR3 is CASSRTGGDSPLHF. Here the CDR3 DNA reads TGTGCCAGCAGTAGGACAGGGGGGGATTCACCCCTCCACTTT.

The chain is built from TRBV5-1 and TRBJ1-1; the D is unclear. The CDR3 has 13 residues. V lost 3 bases, J lost 4 bases, and 10 bases lay in between. CDR1 SGHRS and CDR2 YFSETQ come from the germline V gene. The CDR3 sequence is CASSYEKGTEAFF. DNA of the CDR3: TGCGCCAGCAGCTACGAGAAAGGCACTGAAGCTTTCTTT.

The chain carries TRBV6-2 or TRBV6-3 and TRBJ2-7; 12 nucleotides agree with TRBD2. The CDR3 length is 16 residues. V dropped 2 bases and J dropped 0; count of bases not matched to a gene: 2. The germline CDR1 and CDR2 sequences are MNHEY and SVGEGT. The CDR3 coding sequence is TGTGCCAGCAGTTACCCGACTAGCGGGGGCTCCTACGAGCAGTACTTC. This encodes CASSYPTSGGSYEQYF.

The chain joins TRBV5-1 to TRBJ1-4; D possibly corresponds to TRBD1 (6 bases). Trimming pared 4 bases from V and 3 bases from J, leaving 19 bases between. Germline V lookup: CDR1 SGHRS, CDR2 YFSETQ. The CDR3 totals 17 residues. CDR3 protein: CASSPGGQSTSNEKLFF. The CDR3 bases are TGCGCCAGCAGCCCGGGGGGGCAGTCTACGTCTAATGAAAAACTGTTTTTT. Complete variable domain (other parts from reference TRBV5-1 and TRBJ1-4): KAGVTQTPRYLIKTRGQQVTLSCSPISGHRSVSWYQQTPGQGLQFLFEYFSETQRNKGNFPGRFSGRQFSNSRSEMNVSTLELGDSALYLCASSPGGQSTSNEKLFFGSGTQLSVL.

This clone came up a few times. The chain has TRBV1 and TRBJ2-1; the D call in the table, TRBD2, was not verified against the DNA. TRBV1 is deemed a pseudogene. The CDR3 is 15 amino acids. The CDR3: CTSSVRDWDYNEQFF. The DNA of the CDR3 is TGCACCAGCAGCGTCCGGGACTGGGACTACAATGAGCAGTTCTTC.

The chain employs TRBV12-3 or TRBV12-4 and TRBJ1-5, with D unresolved. V was pared by 5 bases and J by 3 bases, with 8 bases between. The CDR3 spans 13 residues. The CDR3 region is CASSPGSNQPQHF. For the CDR3, the DNA is TGTGCCAGCAGTCCGGGGTCCAATCAGCCCCAGCATTTT.

J is TRBJ1-3 and V is TRBV19; no definite D call. The CDR3 runs 17 residues. The V end lost 1 base, the J end lost 1 base, and 14 bases lay between the germline ends. The V gene's germline CDR1 is LNHDA and CDR2 SQIVND (reference sequence). In DNA, the CDR3 is TGTGCCAGTAGTATAGCCCGGGCCAGGCTTTCTGGAAACACCATATATTTT. This translates into CASSIARARLSGNTIYF.

The sample holds one count of this clone. V usage is TRBV10-2 and J usage is TRBJ1-3; D uncertain. The length of the CDR3 is 15 residues. The V end was cut by 2 bases, the J end by 0 bases, with 8 bases between. Germline V CDR1 and CDR2: WSHSY, SAAADI. The DNA of the CDR3 is TGCGCCAGCAGTGAGGGGAAGAGCTCTGGAAACACCATATATTTT. Encoded protein: CASSEGKSSGNTIYF.

The rearrangement uses TRBV5-1 and TRBJ1-1; the match to TRBD1 covers 12 bases. The CDR3 runs 16 residues. Germline CDR1 and CDR2: SGHRS and YFSETQ. After removal of 4 bases from V and 3 bases from J, the junction contained 7 bases not matched to a gene. The CDR3 nucleotides are TGCGCCAGCAGCCCGGGGACAGGGGGCTGGGACACTGAAGCTTTCTTT. As protein: CASSPGTGGWDTEAFF.

The V call is TRBV6-5, the J call TRBJ2-7, with D unclear. The germline CDR1 and CDR2 sequences are MNHEY and SVGAGI. The V gene lost 6 bases and the J gene lost 4 bases, with 10 bases spanning the gap. The CDR3 sequence is 12 residues long. CDR3 protein: CASSTGHYEQYF. The CDR3 region has the DNA TGTGCCAGCAGCACCGGGCATTACGAGCAGTACTTC.

This chain joins TRBV7-9 and TRBJ1-3; D is unclear. From germline, CDR1 is SEHNR and CDR2 FQNEAQ (reference sequence). This CDR3 is built from 13 residues. V lost 5 bases to trimming and J lost 2 bases, with 7 bases between them. CDR3 sequence (DNA): TGTGCCAGCAGCCGCGGACCTGGAAACACCATATATTTT. Amino acid sequence: CASSRGPGNTIYF.

The chain links TRBV7-2 to TRBJ1-3; D not certain. V dropped 3 bases and J dropped 0 bases, with 6 bases sitting between them. The CDR3 sequence is 14 residues long. The V gene's germline CDR1 is SGHTA and CDR2 FQGNSA. The CDR3 DNA is TGTGCCAGCAGCTTTAGAAACTCTGGAAACACCATATATTTT. Translation gives CASSFRNSGNTIYF.

This clone was seen just once. The chain combines TRBV4-1 with TRBJ1-1; D remains unclear. CDR1 and CDR2 (germline): MGHRA, YSYEKL. V lost 5 bases, J lost 1 base, and 14 bases lay in between. The CDR3 consists of 15 residues. The CDR3 sequence: CASSSVTGENTEAFF. CDR3 in DNA: TGCGCCAGCAGCTCCGTTACTGGGGAGAACACTGAAGCTTTCTTT.

V usage is TRBV4-2 and J usage is TRBJ2-5, with D possibly matching TRBD2 (5 bases). From germline, CDR1 is LGHNA and CDR2 YNFKEQ. Deletions cut 0 bases from V and 5 bases from J, with 16 bases between. This CDR3 comprises 16 residues. CDR3 nucleotides: TGTGCCAGCAGCCAAGATGGGCGGGTCGTTGGTGAGACCCAGTACTTC. This sequence encodes CASSQDGRVVGETQYF.

This chain uses TRBV10-1 with TRBJ2-7; 12 bases line up with TRBD2. The length of the CDR3 is 16 residues. V gave up 6 bases and J gave up 1 base; unmatched junction bases: 7. The V gene's germline CDR1 is WNHNN and CDR2 SYGVQD (reference sequence). CDR3 loop: CASSPPGLAGSYEQYF. For the CDR3, the DNA is TGCGCCAGCAGCCCCCCAGGACTAGCGGGGTCCTACGAGCAGTACTTC.

This clone has just one count. The chain has TRBV18 and TRBJ1-2, with a weak D call TRBD1 (5 bases). CDR1 is KGHSH, CDR2 LQKENI, per germline. There are 16 residues in the CDR3. V lost 3 bases and J lost 1, with 15 bases in between. DNA of the CDR3: TGTGCCAGCTCACCGCGACAGAATACCTTTAACTATGGCTACACCTTC. It codes for CASSPRQNTFNYGYTF. Full variable domain (outside the CDR3, taken from reference TRBV18 and TRBJ1-2): NAGVMQNPRHLVRRRGQEARLRCSPMKGHSHVYWYRQLPEEGLKFMVYLQKENIIDESGMPKERFSAEFPKEGPSILRIQQVVRGDSAAYFCASSPRQNTFNYGYTFGSGTRLTVV.

The chain joins TRBV30 to TRBJ1-5; maybe TRBD1 (5 bases). Germline CDR1 reads GTSNPN; CDR2 reads SVGIG (reference sequence). V was pared by 0 bases and J by 6 bases, with 15 bases between. The CDR3 loop spans 15 amino acids. The CDR3 DNA reads as TGTGCCTGGAGTGTACTCGGGGCCTCTCCTCAGCCCCAGCATTTT. This encodes CAWSVLGASPQPQHF.

This chain connects TRBV18 to TRBJ1-1; possibly TRBD1 for D (5 bases). Trimming left V 5 bases short and J 7 bases short, with 11 bases between. The CDR3 is made up of 12 amino acids. CDR1 is KGHSH, CDR2 LQKENI, per germline. The CDR3 nucleotides are TGTGCCAGCTCAGGCGGAGGGGTTGAAGCTTTCTTT. This gives the protein CASSGGGVEAFF.

The V gene is TRBV19, the J gene TRBJ1-1, with 7 bases that match TRBD1. Germline CDR1 reads LNHDA; CDR2 reads SQIVND (reference sequence). Trimming cost V 7 bases and J 0 bases; bases outside gene matches: 5. This CDR3 is built from 14 residues. The CDR3 loop is CASNWDSMNTEAFF. In nucleotides, the CDR3 is TGTGCCAGTAATTGGGACAGCATGAACACTGAAGCTTTCTTT. Full variable domain (missing parts from reference TRBV19 and TRBJ1-1): DGGITQSPKYLFRKEGQNVTLSCEQNLNHDAMYWYRQDPGQGLRLIYYSQIVNDFQKGDIAEGYSVSREKKESFPLTVTSAQKNPTAFYLCASNWDSMNTEAFFGQGTRLTVV.

This chain connects TRBV10-3 to TRBJ1-2; weak D call: TRBD1 (5 bases). The CDR3 has 15 amino acids. Germline V lookup: CDR1 ENHRY, CDR2 SYGVKD. The V end lost 8 bases, the J end lost 2 bases, and 18 bases lay between the germline ends. The CDR3 protein is CAISRAGTLNYGYTF. The CDR3 nucleotides read TGTGCCATCTCTAGGGCCGGGACTTTGAACTATGGCTACACCTTC.

The chain is built from TRBV5-1 and TRBJ1-1; D remains ambiguous. The CDR3 length is 13 residues. CDR1 SGHRS and CDR2 YFSETQ come from the germline V gene. With 3 bases removed from V and 5 bases from J, the gap between germline ends came to 11 bases. CDR3: CASSSVAGTEAFF. The CDR3 region has the DNA TGCGCCAGCAGCTCCGTTGCCGGTACTGAAGCTTTCTTT.

The CDR3 is CASSLGRRIANEKLFF. In nucleotides, the CDR3 is TGTGCCAGCAGCTTAGGGCGGCGTATAGCTAATGAAAAACTGTTTTTT. The chain links TRBV7-9 to TRBJ1-4, with no clear D. Per the germline V gene, CDR1 is SEHNR and CDR2 is FQNEAQ (reference sequence). CDR3 length equals 16 residues. V was pared by 1 base and J by 3 bases, with 12 bases between. The full variable domain, with the rest looked up from reference TRBV7-9 and TRBJ1-4, is DTGVSQNPRHKITKRGQNVTFRCDPISEHNRLYWYRQTLGQGPEFLTYFQNEAQLEKSRLLSDRFSAERPKGSFSTLEIQRTEQGDSAMYLCASSLGRRIANEKLFFGSGTQLSVL.

There are a few counts of this clone. V usage is TRBV7-9 and J usage is TRBJ2-7; no firm D call. Germline CDR1 is SEHNR and CDR2 is FQNEAQ (reference sequence). With 5 bases removed from V and 5 bases from J, the gap between germline ends came to 25 bases. CDR3 length equals 17 residues. The CDR3 coding sequence is TGTGCCAGCAGCCCATCTCCTCCCTCGTGGCCTCGGGACGAGCAGTACTTC. Residues: CASSPSPPSWPRDEQYF. The full variable domain, rest sourced from reference TRBV7-9 and TRBJ2-7, is DTGVSQNPRHKITKRGQNVTFRCDPISEHNRLYWYRQTLGQGPEFLTYFQNEAQLEKSRLLSDRFSAERPKGSFSTLEIQRTEQGDSAMYLCASSPSPPSWPRDEQYFGPGTRLTVT.

The chain links TRBV30 to TRBJ1-2, with a weak D call TRBD1 (6 bases). The CDR3 contains 11 residues. V lost 3 bases, J lost 6 bases, and 8 bases lay in between. Germline V gene sequence: CDR1 GTSNPN, CDR2 SVGIG (reference sequence). Here the CDR3 reads CAWRAGDGYTF. As DNA, the CDR3 is TGTGCCTGGAGGGCAGGGGATGGCTACACCTTC. The whole variable domain, remainder taken from reference TRBV30 and TRBJ1-2, is SQTIHQWPATLVQPVGSPLSLECTVEGTSNPNLYWYRQAAGRGLQLLFYSVGIGQISSEVPQNLSASRPQDRQFILSSKKLLLSDSGFYLCAWRAGDGYTFGSGTRLTVV.

The V and J genes are TRBV19 and TRBJ1-1; no clear D. Germline V lookup: CDR1 LNHDA, CDR2 SQIVND (reference sequence). Trimming stripped 7 bases from V and 7 bases from J, with 16 bases between. This CDR3 spans 13 amino acids. The CDR3 loop is CASTDYKGGEAFF. The CDR3 DNA reads as TGTGCCAGTACCGATTACAAGGGCGGTGAAGCTTTCTTT.